One and the same sample provided the 8 T cell receptor beta chains below, sequenced in a study of blood T cell repertoires in COVID-19. The data were produced by immunoSEQ multiplex PCR, yet TCRdb's version contains in-frame clones alone and is incomplete. The sample contains approximately 190,000 clones, around 83% of which appear only once. What was sequenced was PBMCs or T cells enriched from blood (not recorded which). The receptors originated from a woman in her thirties or forties in a cohort exposed to, infected with or recovered from COVID-19 (not recorded which).

The rearrangement uses TRBV6-5 and TRBJ2-4; TRBD1 is a possible D gene (5 bases). Germline CDR1 is MNHEY and CDR2 is SVGAGI. The CDR3 covers 15 residues. Deletions cut 0 bases from V and 6 bases from J, with 12 bases between. The chain's CDR3 is CASSYSETARNIQYF. The CDR3 DNA reads TGTGCCAGCAGTTACTCAGAGACAGCGAGAAACATTCAGTACTTC.

V is TRBV7-9 and J is TRBJ2-3; 9 positions agree with TRBD2. Germline values: CDR1 SEHNR, CDR2 FQNEAQ (reference sequence). With V trimmed by 2 bases and J by 5 bases, 11 bases remained unmatched. The CDR3 has 17 amino acids. The CDR3: CASSLSSREGRGDTQYF. The DNA for the CDR3 is TGTGCCAGCAGCTTAAGTTCGCGGGAGGGCCGAGGAGATACGCAGTATTTT.

This chain joins TRBV4-2 and TRBJ1-1; maybe TRBD1 (6 bases). The germline CDR1 and CDR2 sequences are LGHNA and YNFKEQ. The ends were cut back, 4 bases at V and 3 bases at J, with 18 bases in the middle. The CDR3 is 16 amino acids. The DNA of the CDR3 is TGTGCCAGCAGCCGGGGCGGGTGGGGGCCTTACACTGAAGCTTTCTTT. Its protein product is CASSRGGWGPYTEAFF.

The chain employs TRBV5-1 and TRBJ2-2; 13 bases match TRBD2. Per the germline V gene, CDR1 is SGHRS and CDR2 is YFSETQ. The CDR3 contains 15 residues. With V trimmed by 1 base and J by 6 bases, 0 bases remained unmatched. The CDR3 coding sequence is TGCGCCAGCAGCTTGACTAGCGGGGGGGCCGGGGAGCTGTTTTTT. Amino acid sequence: CASSLTSGGAGELFF.

This chain connects TRBV6-4 to TRBJ1-2, with D hard to call. The CDR3 consists of 13 residues. Deletions cut 7 bases from V and 5 bases from J, with 14 bases between. CDR1 and CDR2 from the germline V gene are MRHNA and SNTAGT. In DNA form, the CDR3 reads TGTGCCAGCATATTCCCGGGGATGTATGGCTACACCTTC. The encoded protein is CASIFPGMYGYTF.

The chain employs TRBV13 and TRBJ1-2; D not certain. The CDR3 is 15 amino acids. Germline CDR1 and CDR2: PRHDT and FYEKMQ (reference sequence). V was shortened by 5 bases and J by 5 bases, with 18 bases between the two germline ends. The CDR3 region is CASSRAKEGLYGYTF. The CDR3 DNA follows: TGTGCCAGCAGCCGAGCTAAGGAGGGCTTGTATGGCTACACCTTC.

The gene calls are TRBV19 and TRBJ1-5; D remains ambiguous. CDR3 length: 13 residues. The V and J ends lost 6 bases and 7 bases respectively, with 13 bases between them. CDR1 and CDR2 (germline): LNHDA, SQIVND (reference sequence). DNA of the CDR3: TGTGCCAGTAGCACGGGTCACGGGCAGCCCCAGCATTTT. Protein: CASSTGHGQPQHF.

The rearrangement uses TRBV11-2 and TRBJ1-4, with 7 bases aligning to TRBD1. Germline V gene sequence: CDR1 SGHAT, CDR2 FQNNGV. V shed 0 bases, J shed 8 bases, and the junction held 9 bases outside the gene matches. The CDR3 extends over 16 amino acids. CDR3 sequence reads: CASSLDRYRGGEKLFF. In DNA, the CDR3 is TGTGCCAGCAGCTTAGATCGGTACAGGGGTGGGGAAAAACTGTTTTTT.